This TCR beta chain was sequenced in a study of metastatic and nonmetastatic thyroid tumors. V was pared by 7 bases and J by 0 bases, with 7 bases between. This CDR3 has 13 amino acids. The germline V gene encodes CDR1 GTSNPN and CDR2 SVGIG (reference sequence). Among the patients, none had received any treatment before thyroid surgery. This clone was counted at least ten times. TCRdb called clones again from the PCR reads with MiXCR. The sample has about 33,000 clones, 15% to 20% seen once. The sequencing input was blood. V usage is TRBV30 and J usage is TRBJ2-6; the D is unclear. This clonotype originated in a male donor with papillary thyroid cancer or a benign thyroid nodule (not recorded which). Some clones in this sample may be carry-over from other donors' samples. The CDR3 loop reads CASQSSGANVLTF. The DNA of the CDR3 is TGTGCCTCCCAGAGCTCTGGGGCCAACGTCCTGACTTTC.